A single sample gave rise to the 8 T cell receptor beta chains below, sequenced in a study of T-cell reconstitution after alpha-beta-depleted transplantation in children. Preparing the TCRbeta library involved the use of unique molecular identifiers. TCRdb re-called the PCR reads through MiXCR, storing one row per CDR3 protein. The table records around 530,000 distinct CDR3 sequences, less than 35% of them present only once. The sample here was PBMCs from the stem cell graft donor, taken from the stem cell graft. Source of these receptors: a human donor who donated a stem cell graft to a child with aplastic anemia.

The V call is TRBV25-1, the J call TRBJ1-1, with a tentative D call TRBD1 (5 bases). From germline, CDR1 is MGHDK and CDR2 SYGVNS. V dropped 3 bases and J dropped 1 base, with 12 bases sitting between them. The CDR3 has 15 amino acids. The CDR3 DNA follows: TGTGCCAGCAGTGATGCAGGGACCCAGAACACTGAAGCTTTCTTT. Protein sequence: CASSDAGTQNTEAFF.

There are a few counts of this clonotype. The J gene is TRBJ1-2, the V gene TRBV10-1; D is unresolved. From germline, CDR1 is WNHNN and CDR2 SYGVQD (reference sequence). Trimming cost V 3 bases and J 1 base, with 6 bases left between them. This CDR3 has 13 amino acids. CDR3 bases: TGCGCCAGCAGTGACAGTCTTAACTATGGCTACACCTTC. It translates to CASSDSLNYGYTF.

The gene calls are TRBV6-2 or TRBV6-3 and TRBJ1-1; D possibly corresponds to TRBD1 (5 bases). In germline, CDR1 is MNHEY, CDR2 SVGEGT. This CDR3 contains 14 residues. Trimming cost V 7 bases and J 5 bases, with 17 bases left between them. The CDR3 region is CASINMGGGTEAFF. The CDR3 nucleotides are TGTGCCAGCATCAACATGGGCGGGGGTACTGAAGCTTTCTTT.

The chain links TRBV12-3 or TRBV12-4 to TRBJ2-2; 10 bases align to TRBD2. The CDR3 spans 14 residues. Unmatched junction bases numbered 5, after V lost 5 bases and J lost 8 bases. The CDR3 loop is CASSALAGAGELFF. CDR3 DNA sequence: TGTGCCAGCAGTGCGCTAGCGGGAGCAGGGGAGCTGTTTTTT.

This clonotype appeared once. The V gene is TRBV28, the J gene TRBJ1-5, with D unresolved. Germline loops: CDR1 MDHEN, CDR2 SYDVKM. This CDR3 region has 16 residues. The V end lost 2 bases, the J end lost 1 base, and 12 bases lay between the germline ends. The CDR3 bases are TGTGCCAGCAGTTTAATAGAGACACCGAGCAATCAGCCCCAGCATTTT. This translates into CASSLIETPSNQPQHF.

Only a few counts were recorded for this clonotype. The CDR3 sequence: CASSYRGTYTYEQYF. CDR3 sequence (DNA): TGTGCCAGCAGTTACAGAGGGACGTACACCTACGAGCAGTACTTC. The V call is TRBV6-5, the J call TRBJ2-7; D is perhaps TRBD1 or TRBD2 (5 bases each). The germline CDR1 and CDR2 sequences are MNHEY and SVGAGI. The V gene lost 2 bases and the J gene lost 2 bases, with 13 bases spanning the gap. The CDR3 covers 15 residues.

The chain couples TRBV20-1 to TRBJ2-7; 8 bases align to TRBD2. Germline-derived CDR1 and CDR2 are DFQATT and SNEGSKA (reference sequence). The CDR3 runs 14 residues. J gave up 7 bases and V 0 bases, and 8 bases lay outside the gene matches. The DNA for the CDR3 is TGCAGTGCTAGAGAGCCCCGTAGCGGGATGGAGCAGTACTTC. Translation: CSAREPRSGMEQYF.

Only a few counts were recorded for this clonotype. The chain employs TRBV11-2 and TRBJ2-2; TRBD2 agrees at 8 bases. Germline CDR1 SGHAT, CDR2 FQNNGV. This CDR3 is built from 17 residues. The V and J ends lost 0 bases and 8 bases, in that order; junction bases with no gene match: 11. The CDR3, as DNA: TGTGCCAGCAGCTTAGATGTAGGGACTAGTAGGTCTGGGGAGCTGTTTTTT. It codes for CASSLDVGTSRSGELFF.